The entry that follows covers one T cell receptor (beta chain) sequence. At the DNA level, this CDR3 is encoded by other sequences in the same sample as well. The table came from immunoSEQ multiplex PCR; TCRdb's copy has only in-frame clones and leaves some out. The sample has around 250,000 clones; about 80% are singletons. The data are from a study of control samples from healthy donors and cancer patients. The source material was PBMCs. The sequence derives from a woman in her sixties with lung cancer.

The CDR3 here is CASSLDRTYNEQFF. Written as DNA, the CDR3 is TGCGCCAGCAGCTTAGACAGGACCTACAATGAGCAGTTCTTC. The chain is built from TRBV5-1 and TRBJ2-1, with a weak D call TRBD1 (6 bases). Looked up from germline, CDR1 is SGHRS and CDR2 is YFSETQ. This CDR3 has 14 amino acids. Trimming pared 2 bases from V and 2 bases from J, leaving 8 bases between.